This TCR beta chain was recovered during a study of T-cell memory formation after mild COVID-19. This clonotype was counted a few times. The antigen is unknown. Whole-study findings and limits: Contracting CD8+ clones were enriched in EMRA, CD4+ mainly in CM and EM.

TCRalpha and TCRbeta libraries used 5'RACE with constant-segment primers and UMIs. TCRdb processed the 5' RACE reads anew with MiXCR; each CDR3 protein has one entry. The table lists around 200,000 distinct CDR3 sequences, less than 20% of them singletons. The CDR3 is 20 amino acids. From germline, CDR1 is MDHEN and CDR2 SYDVKM. With 2 bases clipped from V and 1 base from J, the junction kept 13 bases outside the gene matches. This sequence was found in a man between 18 and 35 years old who had mild COVID-19 (a few samples of this study predate the infection). Cell type and time point are not known. This chain joins TRBV28 and TRBJ2-1, with 11 bases identical to TRBD2. Sequenced: PBMCs or a T cell subset sorted from them (not recorded which). CDR3: CASSLPLRLAGGYSYNEQFF. In DNA, the CDR3 is TGTGCCAGCAGTTTACCGTTAAGGCTAGCGGGGGGATATTCCTACAATGAGCAGTTCTTC.